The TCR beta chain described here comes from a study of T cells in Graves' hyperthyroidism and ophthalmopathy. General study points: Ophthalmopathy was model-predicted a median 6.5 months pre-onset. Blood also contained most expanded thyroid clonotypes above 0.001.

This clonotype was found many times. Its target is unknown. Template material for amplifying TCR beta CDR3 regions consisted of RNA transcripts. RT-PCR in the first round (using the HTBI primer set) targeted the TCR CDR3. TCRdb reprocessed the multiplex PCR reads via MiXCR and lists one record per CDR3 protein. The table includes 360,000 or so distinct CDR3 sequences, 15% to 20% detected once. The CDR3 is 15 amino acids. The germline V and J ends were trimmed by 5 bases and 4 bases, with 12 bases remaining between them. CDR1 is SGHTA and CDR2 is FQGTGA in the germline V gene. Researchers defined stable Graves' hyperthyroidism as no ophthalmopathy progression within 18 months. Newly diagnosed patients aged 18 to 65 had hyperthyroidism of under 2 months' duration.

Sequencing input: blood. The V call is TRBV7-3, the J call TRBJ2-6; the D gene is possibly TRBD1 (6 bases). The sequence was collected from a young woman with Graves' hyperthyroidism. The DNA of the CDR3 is TGTGCCAGCAGCCTCAACAGGGTCGGGGCCAACGTCCTGACTTTC. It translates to CASSLNRVGANVLTF.